This T cell receptor beta chain comes out of a study of shared clonotypes between healthy human individuals. This clone was picked up a small number of times. DNA from unsorted PBMC was sequenced on ten immunoSEQ deep assay plates. Original analysis: Junction-only immunoSEQ sequences carried no quality scores, so filtering differed. The table came from immunoSEQ multiplex PCR; TCRdb's copy has only in-frame clones and leaves some out. V, J and clone size were drawn from that table, and D and trimming were deduced from the DNA. Here the sample spans more than 450,000 clones, about four fifths being singletons. Adults of Caucasian background living in Nashville, Tennessee made up all donors. This CDR3 spans 16 amino acids. Trimming at V came to 4 bases and at J to 4 bases, leaving 5 bases not matched to a gene. Germline assignment: CDR1 MNHEY and CDR2 SVGAGI.

This clonotype was sampled from a woman aged 40 to 50 in good health. Some clones in this sample may be carry-over from other donors' samples. The chain has TRBV6-5 and TRBJ2-3, with 13 nucleotides matching TRBD2. The material sequenced was PBMCs. CDR3 in DNA: TGTGCCAGCAGTTCTTCCGGGACTAGCGGGGCAGATACGCAGTATTTT. Translated, it gives CASSSSGTSGADTQYF.